These 28 T cell receptor beta chains were all obtained from the same sample, sequenced in a study of beta chain features in type 1 diabetes. Every isolated RNA sample was fully reverse transcribed, so sequencing captured expressed TCRB transcripts. Produced via immunoSEQ multiplex PCR; TCRdb's table is partial and in-frame only. This sample yields around 240,000 clones, of which over 9.5% are seen a single time; less than 0.035% belongs to the top ten. Sequenced: naive CD4+ T cells from blood. Source of these receptors: a woman between 18 and 29 years old in good health.

The chain has TRBV7-2 and TRBJ2-7, with D unclear. Germline V gene data show CDR1 as SGHTA and CDR2 as FQGNSA. V dropped 5 bases and J dropped 6 bases, with 11 bases sitting between them. CDR3 size: 12 residues. CDR3 sequence reads: CASSPIVGEQYF. CDR3 DNA: TGTGCCAGCAGCCCTATCGTCGGCGAGCAGTACTTC.

The table lists this clone with a few counts. This chain connects TRBV30 to TRBJ1-2; the D gene is possibly TRBD1 (5 bases). The germline V gene has CDR1 GTSNPN and CDR2 SVGIG (reference sequence). Trimming cost V 0 bases and J 2 bases, with 13 bases left between them. This CDR3 comprises 15 residues. In DNA, the CDR3 is TGTGCCTGGAGTGTACCCCCGACAGTGAACTATGGCTACACCTTC. This sequence encodes CAWSVPPTVNYGYTF.

This clone has more than one count but fewer than ten. The chain uses TRBV4-2 and TRBJ2-5; tentatively, D is TRBD2 (6 bases). Trimming removed 4 bases at V and 2 bases at J, with 23 bases between. The CDR3 consists of 18 residues. From germline, CDR1 is LGHNA and CDR2 YNFKEQ. CDR3 amino acids: CASSLEDIGGMRQETQYF. The CDR3 nucleotides read TGTGCCAGCAGCCTCGAGGATATCGGCGGGATGAGACAAGAGACCCAGTACTTC.

The gene calls are TRBV7-6 and TRBJ2-5; TRBD2 matches at 15 bases. In germline, CDR1 is SGHVS, CDR2 FNYEAQ. The CDR3 has 18 residues. V dropped 5 bases and J dropped 2; count of bases not matched to a gene: 9. The CDR3 spells CASSRGLAGGTPQETQYF. The CDR3 bases are TGTGCCAGCAGCCGGGGACTAGCGGGGGGAACCCCACAAGAGACCCAGTACTTC.

The chain is built from TRBV4-2 and TRBJ2-7, with 8 bases identical to TRBD2. The CDR3 runs to 15 residues. V lost 4 bases, J lost 6 bases, and 11 bases stayed unmatched. Germline CDR1 is LGHNA and CDR2 is YNFKEQ. CDR3 residues: CASSPKIPGGGEQYF. The CDR3 DNA reads as TGTGCCAGCAGCCCCAAAATACCGGGAGGGGGCGAGCAGTACTTC.

The sample holds a few counts of this clone. This chain connects TRBV2 to TRBJ1-3; unclear D gene. Germline V gives CDR1 SNHLY, CDR2 FYNNEI. The CDR3 is 15 amino acids. The germline V and J ends were trimmed by 1 base and 1 base, with 8 bases remaining between them. CDR3 protein: CASSEVRASGNTIYF. The CDR3 bases are TGTGCCAGCAGTGAAGTGAGGGCGTCTGGAAACACCATATATTTT.

This clone showed up just a few times. V and J are TRBV5-1 and TRBJ2-7; D is perhaps TRBD2 (6 bases). Germline-derived CDR1 and CDR2 are SGHRS and YFSETQ. The ends were cut back, 3 bases at V and 5 bases at J, with 15 bases in the middle. The CDR3 is 14 amino acids. CDR3 amino acids: CASSWGSTGDEQYF. In DNA form, the CDR3 reads TGCGCCAGCAGCTGGGGGTCTACGGGGGACGAGCAGTACTTC. Supplemented by reference TRBV5-1 and TRBJ2-7, the full variable domain reads KAGVTQTPRYLIKTRGQQVTLSCSPISGHRSVSWYQQTPGQGLQFLFEYFSETQRNKGNFPGRFSGRQFSNSRSEMNVSTLELGDSALYLCASSWGSTGDEQYFGPGTRLTVT.

The rearrangement uses TRBV2 and TRBJ2-4; no clear D gene. This CDR3 contains 11 residues. Germline V lookup: CDR1 SNHLY, CDR2 FYNNEI. V was shortened by 7 bases and J by 9 bases, with 10 bases between the two germline ends. In DNA form, the CDR3 reads TGTGCCAGCAACATAGAGGCCATTCAGTACTTC. Translated: CASNIEAIQYF. Drawing the rest from reference TRBV2 and TRBJ2-4, the complete variable domain is EPEVTQTPSHQVTQMGQEVILRCVPISNHLYFYWYRQILGQKVEFLVSFYNNEISEKSEIFDDQFSVERPDGSNFTLKIRSTKLEDSAMYFCASNIEAIQYFGAGTRLSVL.

This clone showed up just a few times. The chain recombines TRBV5-6 with TRBJ2-1; tentative D call: TRBD1 (6 bases). CDR1 is SGHDT and CDR2 is YYEEEE in the germline V gene. This CDR3 is built from 16 residues. V lost 4 bases to trimming and J lost 0 bases, with 14 bases between them. The CDR3 nucleotides are TGTGCCAGCAGCACGACAGGCCTGAGCTCCTACAATGAGCAGTTCTTC. Translating gives CASSTTGLSSYNEQFF.

This chain uses TRBV11-1 with TRBJ2-1, with D hard to call. The CDR3 contains 15 residues. V was cut by 1 base and J by 5 bases, with 12 bases left in between. From germline, CDR1 is SGHAT and CDR2 FQDESV (reference sequence). The CDR3 reads CASSLEWSRHNEQFF. In DNA form, the CDR3 reads TGTGCCAGCAGCTTAGAATGGTCCAGGCACAATGAGCAGTTCTTC.

The chain recombines TRBV5-1 with TRBJ1-5; 7 nucleotides match TRBD1. J was trimmed by 6 bases and V by 5 bases; bases with no gene match: 14. This CDR3 has 16 residues. In germline, CDR1 is SGHRS, CDR2 YFSETQ. The CDR3 is CASRSTPGQDGQPQHF. The CDR3, as DNA: TGCGCCAGCAGGTCCACGCCCGGACAGGATGGTCAGCCCCAGCATTTT.

This chain uses TRBV6-1 with TRBJ2-7; TRBD1 matches 8 bases. CDR3 size: 16 residues. Germline lookup yields CDR1 MNHNS and CDR2 SASEGT. Trimming at V came to 0 bases and at J to 4 bases, leaving 8 bases not matched to a gene. CDR3 sequence: CASSEAPTGVKYEQYF. In nucleotides, the CDR3 is TGTGCCAGCAGTGAAGCGCCGACAGGGGTAAAATACGAGCAGTACTTC.

The chain couples TRBV30 to TRBJ1-1; D is undetermined. Per the germline V gene, CDR1 is GTSNPN and CDR2 is SVGIG (reference sequence). The CDR3 extends over 12 amino acids. Trimming removed 1 base from V and 3 bases from J, with 6 bases in between. Here the CDR3 DNA reads TGTGCCTGGAGTGACCGGGACACTGAAGCTTTCTTT. It yields the protein CAWSDRDTEAFF.

A few counts support this clone. The chain combines TRBV30 with TRBJ1-6; TRBD1 might be the D (5 bases). V was pared by 2 bases and J by 6 bases, with 8 bases between. The CDR3 totals 13 residues. The germline V gene has CDR1 GTSNPN and CDR2 SVGIG (reference sequence). CDR3 in amino acids: CAWSPGSNSPLHF. CDR3 DNA sequence: TGTGCCTGGAGTCCAGGGTCTAATTCACCCCTCCACTTT.

The CDR3: CASSATSGSYNEQFF. The CDR3 bases are TGTGCCAGCAGCGCGACTAGCGGGTCTTACAATGAGCAGTTCTTC. The chain has TRBV5-4 and TRBJ2-1; the match to TRBD2 covers 10 bases. Trimming cost V 4 bases and J 4 bases; bases outside gene matches: 5. CDR1 and CDR2 (germline): SGHNT, YYREEE (reference sequence). This CDR3 spans 15 amino acids.

This clone has a handful of counts. This chain links TRBV5-1 with TRBJ1-3, with a possible D match to TRBD1 (6 bases). This CDR3 is 16 amino acids long. V shed 4 bases and J shed 0 bases, with 14 bases lying between them. Per the germline V gene, CDR1 is SGHRS and CDR2 is YFSETQ. CDR3 nucleotides: TGCGCCAGCAGCGGACCACAGGGCCACTCTGGAAACACCATATATTTT. Translated: CASSGPQGHSGNTIYF.

This clone was seen more than once but under ten times. The chain uses TRBV29-1 and TRBJ2-1, with 7 bases identical to TRBD2. The J segment lost 7 bases and the V segment lost 7 bases, leaving 16 bases of the junction unmatched. The CDR3 covers 15 residues. The germline V gene encodes CDR1 SQVTM and CDR2 ANQGSEA. As DNA, the CDR3 is TGCAGCGCCGCCCCTAGCGGCGGAGGTGGGAATGAGCAGTTCTTC. This encodes CSAAPSGGGGNEQFF.

This clone was recorded a few times. The chain is built from TRBV5-1 and TRBJ2-7; the D gene is possibly TRBD2 (6 bases). The CDR3 extends over 15 amino acids. CDR1 and CDR2 (germline): SGHRS, YFSETQ. V lost 4 bases and J lost 4, with 18 bases in between. The CDR3, as DNA: TGCGCCAGCAGCCCCGTCGCGGGACTTTCATACGAGCAGTACTTC. This sequence encodes CASSPVAGLSYEQYF.

The chain employs TRBV2 and TRBJ2-7, with TRBD1 identical over 9 bases. The junction had 6 bases not matched to a gene; V was cut back by 7 bases and J by 2 bases. The CDR3 contains 14 residues. From germline, CDR1 is SNHLY and CDR2 FYNNEI. The CDR3 coding sequence is TGTGCCAGCACTGGCCGGGACAGGGCCTACGAGCAGTACTTC. Residues: CASTGRDRAYEQYF.

This chain uses TRBV5-6 with TRBJ1-3, with no clear D. This CDR3 has 13 residues. The V end was cut by 5 bases, the J end by 0 bases, with 6 bases between. The germline CDR1 and CDR2 sequences are SGHDT and YYEEEE. The CDR3 loop reads CASSIRSGNTIYF. CDR3 coding DNA: TGTGCCAGCAGTATCCGCTCTGGAAACACCATATATTTT.

The rearrangement links TRBV7-2 to TRBJ2-7, with TRBD1 matching over 7 bases. There are 15 residues in the CDR3. Germline CDR1 is SGHTA and CDR2 is FQGNSA. V lost 4 bases to trimming and J lost 3 bases; unmatched junction nucleotides: 9. The chain's CDR3 is CASSSRIGGGYEQYF. CDR3 coding DNA: TGTGCCAGCAGCTCTAGGATAGGGGGCGGCTACGAGCAGTACTTC. The entire variable domain, with the rest obtained from reference TRBV7-2 and TRBJ2-7, is as follows: GAGVSQSPSNKVTEKGKDVELRCDPISGHTALYWYRQSLGQGLEFLIYFQGNSAPDKSGLPSDRFSAERTGGSVSTLTIQRTQQEDSAVYLCASSSRIGGGYEQYFGPGTRLTVT.

The genes are TRBV15 and TRBJ2-1; D might be TRBD2 (5 bases). With 6 bases removed from V and 8 bases from J, the gap between germline ends came to 20 bases. Germline V gives CDR1 LNHNV, CDR2 YYDKDF (reference sequence). The CDR3 spans 15 residues. The CDR3 region is CATSGYSTRTDEQFF. CDR3 DNA sequence: TGTGCCACCAGTGGTTATAGCACTAGAACCGATGAGCAGTTCTTC.

In its sample, this clone was seen a few times. The chain has TRBV6-5 and TRBJ2-3; 9 nucleotides align to TRBD2. CDR1 is MNHEY, CDR2 SVGAGI, per germline. The CDR3 is 14 amino acids. With 2 bases clipped from V and 5 bases from J, the junction kept 2 bases outside the gene matches. CDR3 region: CASSYRLAEDTQYF. CDR3 bases: TGTGCCAGCAGTTACCGACTAGCGGAAGATACGCAGTATTTT.

Of note for this clone: The junction differs from germline at one of its ends, possibly a read error. V and J are TRBV4-1 and TRBJ1-5; D ambiguous. Germline loops: CDR1 MGHRA, CDR2 YSYEKL. CDR3 length equals 14 residues. The CDR3 DNA is TGTGCCAGCAGCCACCCGGGGAGCAATCAGCCCCAGCATTTT. It yields the protein CASSHPGSNQPQHF.

V gene TRBV2 combines with J gene TRBJ1-2; D uncertain. The CDR3 consists of 14 residues. Trimming left V 0 bases short and J 4 bases short, with 9 bases between. Germline-derived CDR1 and CDR2 are SNHLY and FYNNEI. CDR3 DNA: TGTGCCAGCAGTGAAGCTGCGGGGTTCTATGGCTACACCTTC. The encoded protein is CASSEAAGFYGYTF.

V and J are TRBV7-2 and TRBJ1-5, with TRBD1 matching 10 bases. Trimming at V came to 3 bases and at J to 4 bases, leaving 0 bases not matched to a gene. There are 14 residues in the CDR3. The germline gives CDR1 SGHTA, CDR2 FQGNSA. The CDR3 nucleotides are TGTGCCAGCAGCTTGGACAGGGGGAATCAGCCCCAGCATTTT. It is translated as CASSLDRGNQPQHF.

This rearrangement joins TRBV29-1 to TRBJ2-1; D remains ambiguous. Trimming took 4 bases from V and 6 from J, leaving 7 bases between them. CDR1 and CDR2 (germline): SQVTM, ANQGSEA. The CDR3 loop spans 11 amino acids. CDR3 loop: CSVVPSNEQFF. The CDR3 DNA sequence: TGCAGCGTTGTGCCTAGCAATGAGCAGTTCTTC.

This clone was counted only a few times. The chain links TRBV30 to TRBJ1-6; the D gene is possibly TRBD1 (5 bases). The germline V gene encodes CDR1 GTSNPN and CDR2 SVGIG (reference sequence). The CDR3 extends over 13 amino acids. V lost 4 bases to trimming and J lost 10 bases, with 14 bases between them. CDR3 in amino acids: CAWKDSIGSPLHF. For the CDR3, the DNA is TGTGCCTGGAAAGACAGTATAGGGTCACCCCTCCACTTT.